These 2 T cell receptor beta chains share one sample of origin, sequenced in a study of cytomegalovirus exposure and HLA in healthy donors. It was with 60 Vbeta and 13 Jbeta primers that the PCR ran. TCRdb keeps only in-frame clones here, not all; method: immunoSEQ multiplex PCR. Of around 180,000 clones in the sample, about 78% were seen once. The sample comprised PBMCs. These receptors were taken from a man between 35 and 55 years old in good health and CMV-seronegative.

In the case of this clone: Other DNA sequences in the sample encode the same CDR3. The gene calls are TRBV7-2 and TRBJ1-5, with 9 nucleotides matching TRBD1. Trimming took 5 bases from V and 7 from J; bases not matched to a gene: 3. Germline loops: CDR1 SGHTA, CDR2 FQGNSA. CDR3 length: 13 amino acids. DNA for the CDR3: TGTGCCAGCAGCCCCGGACAGGGGCAGCCCCAGCATTTT. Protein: CASSPGQGQPQHF.

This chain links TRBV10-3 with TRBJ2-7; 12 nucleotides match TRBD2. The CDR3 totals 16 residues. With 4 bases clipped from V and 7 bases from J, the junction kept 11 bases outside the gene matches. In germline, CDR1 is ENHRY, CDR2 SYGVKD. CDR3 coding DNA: TGTGCCATCAGTGTTGAGCGACTAGCGGGAGTGTTTGAGCAGTACTTC. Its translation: CAISVERLAGVFEQYF.